The rows below give T cell receptor beta chains drawn from one sample of a study of beta chain features in type 1 diabetes. Produced via immunoSEQ multiplex PCR; TCRdb's table is partial and in-frame only. The repertoire holds 240,000 or so clones, with around 21% as singletons. Source material: naive CD4+ T cells from blood. All receptors come from a woman aged 40 to 49 with type 1 diabetes. The CDR3 runs from the conserved cysteine through the conserved F or W. The D gene is left open where the match is weak. Size is omitted from some rows. Given values are once, few, many or a class for expanded clones.

size,D,V,J,CDR3,DNA
-,-,TRBV29-1,TRBJ1-1,CSVAPQVEAFF,TGCAGCGTTGCGCCCCAGGTCGAAGCTTTCTTT
-,-,TRBV9,TRBJ1-5,CASSQNQDNQPQHF,TGTGCCAGCAGCCAAAACCAGGACAATCAGCCCCAGCATTTT
-,-,TRBV9,TRBJ1-2,CASSAQGPNSYGYTF,TGTGCCAGCAGCGCGCAGGGGCCCAATTCCTATGGCTACACCTTC
-,TRBD2,TRBV28,TRBJ2-3,CASSSPLAGGPGADTQYF,TGTGCCAGCAGTTCTCCACTAGCGGGAGGCCCCGGTGCAGATACGCAGTATTTT
few,TRBD1,TRBV7-7,TRBJ2-7,CASSPTGIAYEQYF,TGTGCTAGCAGCCCGACAGGGATAGCCTACGAGCAGTACTTC
-,-,TRBV28,TRBJ2-7,CASSLDGRVEYF,TGTGCCAGCAGTTTAGACGGCAGGGTGGAGTACTTC
few,-,TRBV30,TRBJ2-6,CAWMTGTGANVLTF,TGTGCCTGGATGACAGGTACTGGGGCCAACGTCCTGACTTTC
-,TRBD2,TRBV9,TRBJ2-5,CASSSRTLAGETQYF,TGTGCCAGCAGCTCCCGGACCTTAGCGGGGGAGACCCAGTACTTC
few,TRBD1,TRBV29-1,TRBJ2-7,CSVGTGNYEQYF,TGCAGCGTGGGGACAGGGAACTACGAGCAGTACTTC
few,-,TRBV4-2,TRBJ2-1,CASTPTAVGDYNEQFF,TGTGCCAGCACCCCTACTGCAGTCGGAGATTACAATGAGCAGTTCTTC
-,TRBD1,TRBV28,TRBJ2-3,CASSLSRDREGDTQYF,TGTGCCAGCAGTTTATCGAGGGACAGGGAGGGAGATACGCAGTATTTT
-,TRBD1,TRBV5-4,TRBJ1-2,CASSFPGTGVNYGYTF,TGTGCCAGCAGCTTCCCCGGGACAGGGGTCAATTATGGCTACACCTTC
-,-,TRBV4-3,TRBJ2-5,CASSQDRLSFGTQYF,TGCGCCAGCAGCCAAGATCGTCTAAGTTTCGGGACCCAGTACTTC
few,-,TRBV18,TRBJ1-2,CASSPPYFADGYTF,TGTGCCAGCTCACCACCGTACTTTGCGGATGGCTACACCTTC
few,-,TRBV29-1,TRBJ1-2,CSVEDRAHYGYTF,TGCAGCGTTGAAGATAGAGCTCACTATGGCTACACCTTC
few,TRBD1,TRBV10-3,TRBJ2-7,CAISQDRGPYEQYF,TGTGCCATCAGCCAGGACAGGGGGCCCTACGAGCAGTACTTC
-,TRBD1,TRBV18,TRBJ2-5,CASSPGQGETQYF,TGTGCCAGCTCACCCGGACAGGGTGAGACCCAGTACTTC
few,TRBD1,TRBV4-1,TRBJ2-6,CASSQWTGDGANVLTF,TGCGCCAGCAGCCAGTGGACAGGGGACGGGGCCAACGTCCTGACTTTC
-,-,TRBV5-1,TRBJ2-5,CASSLEGASFGTQYF,TGCGCCAGCAGCTTGGAGGGAGCGTCGTTCGGGACCCAGTACTTC
-,-,TRBV25-1,TRBJ1-4,CASSLGPTNEKLFF,TGTGCCAGCAGTCTAGGTCCAACTAATGAAAAACTGTTTTTT
few,-,TRBV19,TRBJ2-6,CATSPQGTSGANVLTF,TGTGCCACCTCGCCACAGGGTACCTCTGGGGCCAACGTCCTGACTTTC
-,TRBD1,TRBV30,TRBJ1-4,CACPGQDGREKLFF,TGTGCCTGCCCGGGACAGGACGGGCGTGAAAAACTGTTTTTT
few,-,TRBV4-2,TRBJ1-6,CASSQDTETFNSPLHF,TGTGCCAGCAGCCAAGACACGGAGACCTTCAATTCACCCCTCCACTTT
-,-,TRBV4-1,TRBJ2-5,CASSTRDSPSEETQYF,TGCGCCAGCAGCACCCGGGACTCCCCTAGCGAAGAGACCCAGTACTTC
-,TRBD1,TRBV30,TRBJ2-4,CAWRTGGASIQYF,TGTGCCTGGAGGACAGGGGGCGCATCCATTCAGTACTTC
-,TRBD1,TRBV15,TRBJ2-7,CATSSGDSYEQYF,TGTGCCACCAGCAGCGGGGACAGTTACGAGCAGTACTTC
-,-,TRBV28,TRBJ2-5,CASSLQGLGTQYF,TGTGCCAGCAGTTTACAGGGGCTGGGGACCCAGTACTTC
-,-,TRBV2,TRBJ2-2,CASSQQGAGELFF,TGTGCCAGCTCCCAACAGGGCGCCGGGGAGCTGTTTTTT
-,-,TRBV2,TRBJ1-5,CASSELARRNQPQHF,TGTGCCAGCAGTGAATTGGCACGCCGCAATCAGCCCCAGCATTTT
few,-,TRBV4-1,TRBJ2-7,CASSQASRNYEQYF,TGCGCCAGCAGCCAAGCCTCGCGGAACTACGAGCAGTACTTC
-,-,TRBV7-9,TRBJ2-7,CASSLGQTPYEQYF,TGTGCCAGCAGCCTCGGACAGACCCCCTACGAGCAGTACTTC
few,TRBD2,TRBV9,TRBJ2-5,CASSVGPGGQETQYF,TGTGCCAGCAGCGTAGGTCCGGGGGGTCAAGAGACCCAGTACTTC
-,-,TRBV5-4,TRBJ1-6,CASSPGGGRDNSPLHF,TGTGCCAGCAGCCCTGGGGGGGGCCGAGATAATTCACCCCTCCACTTT
-,-,TRBV19,TRBJ2-6,CASSEQGRRSGANVLTF,TGTGCCAGTAGTGAACAGGGTAGAAGATCTGGGGCCAACGTCCTGACTTTC
-,-,TRBV5-4,TRBJ1-2,CASSTDRNYGYTF,TGTGCCAGCAGCACTGACAGGAACTATGGCTACACCTTC
-,TRBD2,TRBV9,TRBJ2-2,CASSTGTTDSGELFF,TGTGCCAGCAGCACCGGGACTACTGACTCCGGGGAGCTGTTTTTT
few,-,TRBV30,TRBJ1-1,CAWRGGNTEAFF,TGTGCCTGGAGAGGAGGGAACACTGAAGCTTTCTTT
-,-,TRBV27,TRBJ1-6,CASSLLAGHSPLHF,TGTGCCAGCAGTTTATTGGCAGGGCATTCACCCCTCCACTTT
-,TRBD1,TRBV9,TRBJ2-1,CASSVLGDRGTNAVQFF,TGTGCCAGCAGCGTGTTAGGGGACAGGGGCACCAATGCGGTGCAGTTCTTC
-,TRBD1,TRBV7-2,TRBJ2-1,CATGRTGNEQFF,TGTGCCACCGGAAGGACAGGGAACGAGCAGTTCTTC
few,-,TRBV7-9,TRBJ1-1,CASSTQGPLGTEAFF,TGTGCCAGCAGCACTCAGGGGCCCCTGGGCACTGAAGCTTTCTTT
few,TRBD1,TRBV7-9,TRBJ1-5,CASSFTGGHQPQHF,TGTGCCAGCAGCTTCACAGGGGGACATCAGCCCCAGCATTTT
-,TRBD1,TRBV25-1,TRBJ1-1,CASSVGTGNTEAFF,TGTGCCAGCAGTGTTGGGACAGGGAACACTGAAGCTTTCTTT
-,-,TRBV2,TRBJ2-1,CASSDPRVNEQFF,TGTGCCAGCAGTGATCCCAGGGTCAATGAGCAGTTCTTC
-,-,TRBV30,TRBJ1-1,CAWRPGGRNTEAFF,TGTGCCTGGCGCCCGGGCGGGCGGAACACTGAAGCTTTCTTT
-,-,TRBV5-1,TRBJ1-1,CASSSRAGPTMNTEAFF,TGCGCCAGCAGCTCGCGGGCCGGGCCGACTATGAACACTGAAGCTTTCTTT
-,TRBD1,TRBV6-5,TRBJ1-1,CASSFRQGAQAFF,TGTGCCAGCAGTTTCCGACAGGGAGCACAAGCTTTCTTT
-,-,TRBV5-4,TRBJ2-5,CASSLISRQETQYF,TGTGCCAGCAGCTTGATAAGCCGACAAGAGACCCAGTACTTC
few,TRBD2,TRBV7-9,TRBJ2-2,CASSLDRRGGYTGELFF,TGTGCCAGCAGCTTAGATCGACGGGGAGGGTACACCGGGGAGCTGTTTTTT
few,TRBD1,TRBV18,TRBJ2-2,CASSQQGQPSAGELFF,TGTGCCAGCTCACAGCAGGGACAGCCTTCCGCCGGGGAGCTGTTTTTT
-,TRBD1,TRBV4-1,TRBJ1-4,CASSHPGQGGNEKLFF,TGCGCCAGCAGCCATCCCGGACAGGGAGGTAATGAAAAACTGTTTTTT
few,-,TRBV30,TRBJ1-2,CACRGYNYGYTF,TGTGCCTGCAGGGGTTACAACTATGGCTACACCTTC
few,TRBD1,TRBV7-9,TRBJ2-2,CASSLQGDTGELFF,TGTGCCAGCAGCTTACAGGGGGACACCGGGGAGCTGTTTTTT
-,-,TRBV18,TRBJ1-2,CASSPVQVYYGYTF,TGTGCCAGCTCACCAGTACAGGTTTACTATGGCTACACCTTC